The 21 T cell receptor beta chains below come from one sample, sequenced in a study of blood T cell repertoires in COVID-19. Produced via immunoSEQ multiplex PCR; TCRdb's table is partial and in-frame only. The sample lists 130,000 to 150,000 clones, 80% occurring once. Input material: peripheral blood. The receptors here all came from an older man who had recovered from COVID-19.

The V call is TRBV3-1 (or the pseudogene TRBV3-2), the J call TRBJ2-1; TRBD2 agrees at 7 bases. The CDR3 length is 15 residues. The germline gives CDR1 LGHDT, CDR2 YNNKEL (reference sequence). J lost 8 bases, V lost 2 bases, and 9 bases had no gene match. CDR3 bases: TGTGCCAGCAGCCAAATGGGGGGGTACGTATATGAGCAGTTCTTC. It encodes CASSQMGGYVYEQFF.

The J gene is TRBJ1-1, the V gene TRBV11-1; 11 bases agree with TRBD1. Germline V lookup: CDR1 SGHAT, CDR2 FQDESV (reference sequence). V gave up 5 bases and J gave up 3 bases; unmatched junction bases: 8. The CDR3 is made up of 16 amino acids. Written as DNA, the CDR3 is TGTGCCAGCAGCCTGGGACAGGGGGAATATTACACTGAAGCTTTCTTT. Encoded protein: CASSLGQGEYYTEAFF.

The CDR3 DNA reads TGTGCCATCAGTGAGTTACTAGCCGCAGACACAGATACGCAGTATTTT. Residues: CAISELLAADTDTQYF. The V and J genes are TRBV10-3 and TRBJ2-3; a possible D gene is TRBD2 (6 bases). Germline V lookup: CDR1 ENHRY, CDR2 SYGVKD. This CDR3 is 16 amino acids long. V lost 1 base and J lost 2, with 13 bases in between.

This clone has more than one count but fewer than ten. The V gene is TRBV3-1 (or the pseudogene TRBV3-2), the J gene TRBJ2-7; weak D call: TRBD1 (6 bases). The CDR3 is 17 residues long. With 4 bases removed from V and 0 bases from J, the gap between germline ends came to 19 bases. CDR1 LGHDT and CDR2 YNNKEL come from the germline V gene (reference sequence). The CDR3 loop reads CASSPRGTKGSSYEQYF. Here the CDR3 DNA reads TGTGCCAGCAGCCCCCGTGGGACAAAGGGGAGCTCCTACGAGCAGTACTTC.

The chain uses TRBV11-2 and TRBJ2-7; 8 bases align to TRBD2. The CDR3 consists of 17 residues. Germline assignment: CDR1 SGHAT and CDR2 FQNNGV. V trimming: 0 bases; J trimming: 7 bases; junction bases outside the gene matches: 14. The CDR3 protein is CASSLDAQFGRVGEQYF. CDR3 DNA: TGTGCCAGCAGCTTAGACGCCCAGTTCGGGAGGGTGGGTGAGCAGTACTTC.

This chain connects TRBV5-8 to TRBJ2-2; D may be TRBD2 (5 bases). Germline values: CDR1 SGHTS, CDR2 YDEGEE. V dropped 4 bases and J dropped 3 bases, with 16 bases sitting between them. The CDR3 runs 16 residues. The CDR3 DNA reads as TGTGCCAGCAGCCCAGCAGAGAGGGCCGACACCGGGGAGCTGTTTTTT. Translating it yields CASSPAERADTGELFF. Full variable domain (outside the CDR3, taken from reference TRBV5-8 and TRBJ2-2): EAGVTQSPTHLIKTRGQQATLRCSPISGHTSVYWYQQALGLGLQFLLWYDEGEERNRGNFPPRFSGRQFPNYSSELNVNALELEDSALYLCASSPAERADTGELFFGEGSRLTVL.

This chain connects TRBV3-1 (or the pseudogene TRBV3-2) to TRBJ2-3; D unclear. The CDR3 spans 11 residues. V lost 4 bases to trimming and J lost 6 bases, with 5 bases between them. CDR1 and CDR2 from the germline V gene are LGHDT and YNNKEL (reference sequence). The CDR3 here is CASSRADTQYF. In nucleotides, the CDR3 is TGTGCCAGCAGCCGGGCTGATACGCAGTATTTT.

This clone was seen once. This chain joins TRBV3-1 (or the pseudogene TRBV3-2) and TRBJ1-3, with 8 bases matching TRBD1. Germline assignment: CDR1 LGHDT and CDR2 YNNKEL (reference sequence). The V and J ends lost 3 bases and 0 bases, in that order; junction bases with no gene match: 16. The CDR3 covers 20 residues. The CDR3 loop is CASSHGQGRAFLHSGNTIYF. CDR3 in DNA: TGTGCCAGCAGCCACGGACAGGGACGGGCGTTCTTACACTCTGGAAACACCATATATTTT.

This clone has only one observation. The chain joins TRBV6-5 to TRBJ2-1, with 8 bases matching TRBD2. V was clipped by 0 bases and J by 10 bases; unmatched bases: 8. CDR1 and CDR2 (germline): MNHEY, SVGAGI. The CDR3 has 15 amino acids. In DNA, the CDR3 is TGTGCCAGCAGTTACTCCGTTGGACTAGCCCTCGAGCAGTTCTTC. It encodes CASSYSVGLALEQFF.

The genes are TRBV9 and TRBJ2-7; D not resolved. The CDR3 length is 15 residues. V gave up 0 bases and J gave up 0 bases, with 10 bases separating them. Germline V gene lookup returns CDR1 SGDLS and CDR2 YYNGEE. In DNA, the CDR3 is TGTGCCAGCAGCGTAGGAGAGGCAGTCTCCTACGAGCAGTACTTC. It yields the protein CASSVGEAVSYEQYF.

The chain recombines TRBV19 with TRBJ1-5, with 9 bases aligning to TRBD1. With 10 bases clipped from V and 5 bases from J, the junction kept 9 bases outside the gene matches. The CDR3 runs to 14 residues. Germline CDR1 is LNHDA and CDR2 is SQIVND (reference sequence). CDR3 sequence (DNA): TGTGCCACCCAAGACAGGGGGTCGGATCAGCCCCAGCATTTT. It specifies CATQDRGSDQPQHF.

The chain uses TRBV19 and TRBJ2-6; 8 nucleotides align to TRBD1. The CDR3 sequence is 17 residues long. Germline-derived CDR1 and CDR2 are LNHDA and SQIVND (reference sequence). The trim removed 6 bases at V and 1 base at J, leaving 8 bases unmatched. The CDR3 loop reads CASSRTGLGSGANVLTF. The CDR3 region has the DNA TGTGCCAGTAGCCGGACAGGGCTGGGGTCTGGGGCCAACGTCCTGACTTTC.

There are a few counts of this clone. DNA for the CDR3: TGTGCCAGCAGCTTCAGGGGACAGGCGAACACCGGGGAGCTGTTTTTT. This encodes CASSFRGQANTGELFF. The chain carries TRBV7-9 and TRBJ2-2; 8 nucleotides line up with TRBD1. The CDR3 loop spans 16 amino acids. CDR1 SEHNR and CDR2 FQNEAQ come from the germline V gene (reference sequence). After removal of 3 bases from V and 0 bases from J, the junction contained 3 bases not matched to a gene.

The chain couples TRBV4-2 to TRBJ2-7, with D possibly matching TRBD2 (6 bases). Trimming stripped 4 bases from V and 6 bases from J, with 19 bases between. In germline, CDR1 is LGHNA, CDR2 YNFKEQ. The CDR3 covers 15 residues. The CDR3 region has the DNA TGTGCCAGCAGCCTAAAAACTGGGGAGGTCTCCGAGCAGTACTTC. It yields the protein CASSLKTGEVSEQYF.

The chain combines TRBV6-5 with TRBJ1-1; 7 bases are shared with TRBD1. Germline CDR1 is MNHEY and CDR2 is SVGAGI. The CDR3 is 14 residues long. With V trimmed by 4 bases and J by 8 bases, 10 bases remained unmatched. CDR3 amino acids: CASSLDRTLEEAFF. CDR3 in DNA: TGTGCCAGCAGTTTGGACAGGACTCTAGAAGAAGCTTTCTTT.

The chain uses TRBV7-3 and TRBJ2-1; D is possibly TRBD2 (6 bases). The germline CDR1 and CDR2 sequences are SGHTA and FQGTGA. The CDR3 extends over 13 amino acids. V was pared by 5 bases and J by 8 bases, with 13 bases between. The CDR3 loop is CASSPFLADEQFF. CDR3 nucleotides: TGTGCCAGCAGCCCCTTTTTAGCGGATGAGCAGTTCTTC.

This chain joins TRBV7-6 and TRBJ1-2; 8 nucleotides line up with TRBD1. Trimming cost V 2 bases and J 7 bases; bases outside gene matches: 9. The germline V gene encodes CDR1 SGHVS and CDR2 FNYEAQ. The CDR3 has 15 amino acids. DNA of the CDR3: TGTGCCAGCAGCTTAAACCCTGGACAGGGAGGTGGCTACACCTTC. It encodes CASSLNPGQGGGYTF.

The genes are TRBV2 and TRBJ2-2, with a possible D match to TRBD1 (5 bases). Germline lookup yields CDR1 SNHLY and CDR2 FYNNEI. V gave up 5 bases and J gave up 8 bases, with 12 bases separating them. This CDR3 is 13 amino acids long. The CDR3 DNA is TGTGCCAGCAGTAACAGGCCCGGGGGGGAGCTGTTTTTT. It is translated as CASSNRPGGELFF.

V is TRBV11-3 and J is TRBJ2-2; D is undetermined. The CDR3 is 12 residues long. Germline V gene sequence: CDR1 SGHNT, CDR2 YENEEA. V gave up 5 bases and J gave up 6 bases, with 7 bases separating them. The CDR3: CASSPNSGELFF. The CDR3 region has the DNA TGTGCCAGCAGCCCTAACTCCGGGGAGCTGTTTTTT.

CDR3 DNA sequence: TGTGCCAGTACCACAATGAACACTGAAGCTTTCTTT. Its protein is CASTTMNTEAFF. The chain combines TRBV19 with TRBJ1-1; no clear D gene. The V and J ends lost 7 bases and 0 bases respectively, with 6 bases between them. The CDR3 totals 12 residues. Germline V gene lookup returns CDR1 LNHDA and CDR2 SQIVND (reference sequence). The entire variable domain, with the rest obtained from reference TRBV19 and TRBJ1-1, is as follows: DGGITQSPKYLFRKEGQNVTLSCEQNLNHDAMYWYRQDPGQGLRLIYYSQIVNDFQKGDIAEGYSVSREKKESFPLTVTSAQKNPTAFYLCASTTMNTEAFFGQGTRLTVV.

The V and J genes are TRBV4-3 and TRBJ2-7, with 10 bases fitting TRBD2. J gave up 5 bases and V 0 bases, and 4 bases lay outside the gene matches. Germline lookup yields CDR1 LGHNA and CDR2 YSLEER. This CDR3 has 15 residues. CDR3 in DNA: TGCGCCAGCAGCCAAGATCGTCTAGCGGGAGACGAGCAGTACTTC. Translating it yields CASSQDRLAGDEQYF.